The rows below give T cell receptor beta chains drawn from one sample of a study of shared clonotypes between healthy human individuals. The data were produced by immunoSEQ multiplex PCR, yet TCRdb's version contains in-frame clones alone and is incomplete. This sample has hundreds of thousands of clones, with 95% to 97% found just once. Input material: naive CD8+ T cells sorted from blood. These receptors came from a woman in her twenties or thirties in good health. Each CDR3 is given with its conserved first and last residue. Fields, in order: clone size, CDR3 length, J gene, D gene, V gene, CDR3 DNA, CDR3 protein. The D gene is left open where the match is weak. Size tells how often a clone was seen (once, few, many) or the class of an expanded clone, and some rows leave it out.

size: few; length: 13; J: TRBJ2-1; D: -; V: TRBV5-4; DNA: TGTGCCAGCAGCACTGATAGCCGCAATGAGCAGTTCTTC; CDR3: CASSTDSRNEQFF
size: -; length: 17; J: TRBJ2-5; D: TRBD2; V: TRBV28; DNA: TGTGCCAGCAGTTCCGTCGGGACTAGCGGGACTCAAGAGACCCAGTACTTC; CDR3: CASSSVGTSGTQETQYF
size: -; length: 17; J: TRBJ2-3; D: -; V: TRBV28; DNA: TGTGCCAGCATCCCGGGGGAGGGGGCTCTTAGCACAGATACGCAGTATTTT; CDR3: CASIPGEGALSTDTQYF
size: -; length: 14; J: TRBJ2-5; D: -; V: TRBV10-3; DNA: TGTGCCATCAGTGGCACCCAGGATAAGGAGACCCAGTACTTC; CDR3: CAISGTQDKETQYF
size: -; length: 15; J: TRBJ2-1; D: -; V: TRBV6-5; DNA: TGTGCCAGCAGTTACTCGAAGGGGGTAACCAATGAGCAGTTCTTC; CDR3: CASSYSKGVTNEQFF
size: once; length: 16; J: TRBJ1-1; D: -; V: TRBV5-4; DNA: TGTGCCAGCAGCCCACGGCCAGGGAGGATGGTCACTGAAGCTTTCTTT; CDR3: CASSPRPGRMVTEAFF
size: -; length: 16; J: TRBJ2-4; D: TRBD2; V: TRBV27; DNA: TGTGCCAGCAGTTTATCCAGCGGGAGCCCGTTAAACATTCAGTACTTC; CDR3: CASSLSSGSPLNIQYF
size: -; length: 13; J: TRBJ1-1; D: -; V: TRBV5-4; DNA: TGTGCCAGCAGCTTGTGGGCTGAAAATAAAGCTTTCTTT; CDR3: CASSLWAENKAFF
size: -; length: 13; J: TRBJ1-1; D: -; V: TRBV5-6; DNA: TGTGCCAGCAGCTTGGACCTAACACCTGAAGCTTTCTTT; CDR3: CASSLDLTPEAFF
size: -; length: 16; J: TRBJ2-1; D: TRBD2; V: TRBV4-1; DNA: TGCGCCAGCAGCCAAGAGGATAGCGGGAGGTCAGATGAGCAGTTCTTC; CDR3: CASSQEDSGRSDEQFF
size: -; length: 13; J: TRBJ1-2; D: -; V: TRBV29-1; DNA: TGCAGCGGCGGTGAAGGGACGTCGGAAGGCTACACCTTC; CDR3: CSGGEGTSEGYTF
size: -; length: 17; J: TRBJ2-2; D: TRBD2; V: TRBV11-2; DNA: TGTGCCAGCAGCTCCGGGACTAGCGGGATCGGGGACGGGGAGCTGTTTTTT; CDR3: CASSSGTSGIGDGELFF
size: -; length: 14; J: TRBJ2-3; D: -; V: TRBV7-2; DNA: TGTGCCAGCAGCTCCTCTAGCGAGTCAGATACGCAGTATTTT; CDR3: CASSSSSESDTQYF
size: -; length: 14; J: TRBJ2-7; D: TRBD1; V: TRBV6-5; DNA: TGTGCCAGCATTGCAGGGGGCCGAGAACACGAGCAGTACTTC; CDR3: CASIAGGREHEQYF
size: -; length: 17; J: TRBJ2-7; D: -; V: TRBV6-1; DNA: TGTGCCAGCAGTGAAGGTTGGGTCGGAGCGGCCTCCTACGAGCAGTACTTC; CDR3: CASSEGWVGAASYEQYF
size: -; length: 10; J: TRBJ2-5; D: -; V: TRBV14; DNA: TGTGCCAGCTTCAAAGAGACCCAGTACTTC; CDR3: CASFKETQYF
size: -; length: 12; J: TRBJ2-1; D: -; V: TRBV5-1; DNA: TGCGCCAGCAGCTTTAGGTTCAATGAGCAGTTCTTC; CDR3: CASSFRFNEQFF
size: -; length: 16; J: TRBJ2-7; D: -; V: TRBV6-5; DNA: TGTGCCAGCAGTTACGTCTCCGGCCAGGGGCGCTTCGAGCAGTACTTC; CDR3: CASSYVSGQGRFEQYF
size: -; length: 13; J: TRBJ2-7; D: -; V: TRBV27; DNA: TGTGCCAGCAGTTCCAGAGGGGTCTACGAGCAGTACTTC; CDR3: CASSSRGVYEQYF
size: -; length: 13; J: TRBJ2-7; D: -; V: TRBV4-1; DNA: TGCGCCAGCAGCCGAAAGCAAGCCTACGAGCAGTACTTC; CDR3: CASSRKQAYEQYF
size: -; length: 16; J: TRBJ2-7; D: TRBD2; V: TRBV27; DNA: TGTGCCAGCAGTTTTTCTAGCGGGTCCTATTCCTACGAGCAGTACTTC; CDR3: CASSFSSGSYSYEQYF
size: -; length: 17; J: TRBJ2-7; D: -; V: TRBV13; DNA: TGTGCCAGCAGCTTAGGCCTGAGCGAGGACTTCTCCTACGAGCAGTACTTC; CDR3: CASSLGLSEDFSYEQYF
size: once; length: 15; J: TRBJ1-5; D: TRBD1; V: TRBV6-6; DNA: TGTGCCAGCAGGGGCCGGGACAGCGTCAATCAGCCCCAGCATTTT; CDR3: CASRGRDSVNQPQHF
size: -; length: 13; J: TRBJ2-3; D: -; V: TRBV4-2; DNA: TGTGCCAGCAGCCAGTCAGGGACAGATACGCAGTATTTT; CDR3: CASSQSGTDTQYF
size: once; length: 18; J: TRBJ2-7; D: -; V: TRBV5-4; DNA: TGTGCCAGCAGCTTGGTTGGAAACATGGCGCCCAGCTCCTACGAGCAGTACTTC; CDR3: CASSLVGNMAPSSYEQYF
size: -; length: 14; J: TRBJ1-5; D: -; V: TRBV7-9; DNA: TGTGCCAGCAGCCAAGACGGATACAATCAGCCCCAGCATTTT; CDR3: CASSQDGYNQPQHF
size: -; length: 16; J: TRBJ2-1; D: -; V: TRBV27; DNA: TGTGCCAGCAGTAGAAAGTGGGGGGGCCGGGACAATGAGCAGTTCTTC; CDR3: CASSRKWGGRDNEQFF
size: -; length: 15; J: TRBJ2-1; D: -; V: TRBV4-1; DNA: TGCGCCAGCAGGGCCCCGAGCGGGCCTTACAATGAGCAGTTCTTC; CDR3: CASRAPSGPYNEQFF
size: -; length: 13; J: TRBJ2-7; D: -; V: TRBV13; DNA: TGTGCCAGCAGCCCAGGACGAGCCTACGAGCAGTACTTC; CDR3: CASSPGRAYEQYF
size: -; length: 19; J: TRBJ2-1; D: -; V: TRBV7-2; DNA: TGTGCCAGCAGCTCCTACTCACCCCGGGACATTAGCTCCTACAATGAGCAGTTCTTC; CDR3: CASSSYSPRDISSYNEQFF
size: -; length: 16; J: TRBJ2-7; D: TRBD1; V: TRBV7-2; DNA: TGTGCCAGCAGCCGGGACAGCACCCGGCAACCCTACGAGCAGTACTTC; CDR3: CASSRDSTRQPYEQYF
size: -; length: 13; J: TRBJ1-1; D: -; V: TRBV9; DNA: TGTGCCAGCAGCCTGGGACAAAGCACTGAAGCTTTCTTT; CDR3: CASSLGQSTEAFF
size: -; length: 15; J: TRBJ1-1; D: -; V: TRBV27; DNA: TGTGCCAGCAGTTTCCTTCGTCCGGGCCCCACTGAAGCTTTCTTT; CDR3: CASSFLRPGPTEAFF
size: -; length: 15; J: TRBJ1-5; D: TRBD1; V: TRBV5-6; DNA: TGTGCCAGCAGCCCCGGGACAGGGGTAAGTCAGCCCCAGCATTTT; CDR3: CASSPGTGVSQPQHF
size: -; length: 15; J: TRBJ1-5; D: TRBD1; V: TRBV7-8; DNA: TGTGCCAGCAGCTACACGGGACAGGGGATTCAGCCCCAGCATTTT; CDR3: CASSYTGQGIQPQHF
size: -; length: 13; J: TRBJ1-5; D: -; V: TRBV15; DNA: TGTGCCACCAGCAGTGACGGCAATCAGCCCCAGCATTTT; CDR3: CATSSDGNQPQHF
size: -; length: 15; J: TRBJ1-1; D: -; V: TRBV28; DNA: TGTGCCAGCATGAAGGGCTTCTCCCCGAACACTGAAGCTTTCTTT; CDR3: CASMKGFSPNTEAFF
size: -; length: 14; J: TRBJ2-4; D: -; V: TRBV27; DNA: TGTGCCAGCAGCCTCCTCGGACAGAAAAACATTCAGTACTTC; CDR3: CASSLLGQKNIQYF
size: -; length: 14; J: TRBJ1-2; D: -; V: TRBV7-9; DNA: TGTGCCAGCAGCTCAACTATGGGTAACTATGGCTACACCTTC; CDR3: CASSSTMGNYGYTF
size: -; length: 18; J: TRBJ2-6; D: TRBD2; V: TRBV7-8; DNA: TGTGCCAGCAGCATGGGACTAGCGGGTTACTCTGGGGCCAACGTCCTGACTTTC; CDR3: CASSMGLAGYSGANVLTF
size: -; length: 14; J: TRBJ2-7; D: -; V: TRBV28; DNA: TGTGCCAGCACCCCCGCGGGGTTAGGCTCCGAGCAGTACTTC; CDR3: CASTPAGLGSEQYF
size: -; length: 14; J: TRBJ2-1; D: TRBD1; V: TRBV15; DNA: TGTGCCACCAGCAGAGCACAGGGGGTGAATGAGCAGTTCTTC; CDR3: CATSRAQGVNEQFF